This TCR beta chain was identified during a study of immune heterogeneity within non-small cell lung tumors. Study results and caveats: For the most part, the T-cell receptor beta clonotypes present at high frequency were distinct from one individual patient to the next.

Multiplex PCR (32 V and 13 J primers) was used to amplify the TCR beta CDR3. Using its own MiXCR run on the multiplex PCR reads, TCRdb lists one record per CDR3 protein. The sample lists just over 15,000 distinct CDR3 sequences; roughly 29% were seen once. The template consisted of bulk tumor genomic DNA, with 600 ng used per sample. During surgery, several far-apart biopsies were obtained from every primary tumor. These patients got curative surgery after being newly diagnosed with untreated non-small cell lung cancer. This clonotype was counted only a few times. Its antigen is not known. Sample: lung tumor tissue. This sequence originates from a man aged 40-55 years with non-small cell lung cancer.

The CDR3 spells CASSIVEGSRWGFNEQFF. The CDR3 DNA is TGTGCCAGTAGTATAGTTGAGGGGTCGCGGTGGGGGTTCAATGAGCAGTTCTTC. This chain joins TRBV19 and TRBJ2-1; D possibly matches TRBD1 or TRBD2 (5 bases each). The V gene lost 1 base and the J gene lost 6 bases, with 22 bases spanning the gap. CDR1 is LNHDA and CDR2 is SQIVND in the germline V gene (reference sequence). The CDR3 covers 18 residues. Using reference TRBV19 and TRBJ2-1 for the parts outside the CDR3, the full variable domain is DGGITQSPKYLFRKEGQNVTLSCEQNLNHDAMYWYRQDPGQGLRLIYYSQIVNDFQKGDIAEGYSVSREKKESFPLTVTSAQKNPTAFYLCASSIVEGSRWGFNEQFFGPGTRLTVL.